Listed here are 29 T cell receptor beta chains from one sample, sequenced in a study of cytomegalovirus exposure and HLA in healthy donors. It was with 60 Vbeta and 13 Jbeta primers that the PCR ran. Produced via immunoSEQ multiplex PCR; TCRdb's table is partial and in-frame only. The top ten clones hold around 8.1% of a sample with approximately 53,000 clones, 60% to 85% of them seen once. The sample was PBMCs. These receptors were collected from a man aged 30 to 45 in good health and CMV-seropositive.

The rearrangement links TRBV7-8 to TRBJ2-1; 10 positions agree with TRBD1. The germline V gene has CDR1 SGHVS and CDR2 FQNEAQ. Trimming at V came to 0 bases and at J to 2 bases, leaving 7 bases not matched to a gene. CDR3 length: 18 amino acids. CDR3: CASSLAIGDRGPYNEQFF. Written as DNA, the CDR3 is TGTGCCAGCAGCTTAGCCATTGGGGACAGGGGCCCCTACAATGAGCAGTTCTTC.

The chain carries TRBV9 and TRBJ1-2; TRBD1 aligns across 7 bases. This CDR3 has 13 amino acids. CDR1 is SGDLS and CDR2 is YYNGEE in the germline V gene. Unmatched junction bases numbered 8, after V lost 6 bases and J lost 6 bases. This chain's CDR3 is CASTQFRGDGYTF. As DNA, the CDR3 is TGTGCCAGCACCCAGTTCAGGGGGGATGGCTACACCTTC.

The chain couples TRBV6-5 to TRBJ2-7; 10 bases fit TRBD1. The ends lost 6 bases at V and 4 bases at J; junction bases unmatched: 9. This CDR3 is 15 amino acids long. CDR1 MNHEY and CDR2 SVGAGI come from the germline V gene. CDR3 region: CASSPLGQGGYEQYF. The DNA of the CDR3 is TGTGCCAGCAGCCCACTCGGACAGGGGGGGTACGAGCAGTACTTC.

CDR3 nucleotide sequence: TGTGCCAGCAGCTCCGGACTAAGCTCCTACAATGAGCAGTTCTTC. Translated: CASSSGLSSYNEQFF. The V call is TRBV7-2, the J call TRBJ2-1, with D possibly being TRBD2 (6 bases). This CDR3 contains 15 residues. V dropped 4 bases and J dropped 0 bases, with 10 bases sitting between them. CDR1 SGHTA and CDR2 FQGNSA come from the germline V gene.

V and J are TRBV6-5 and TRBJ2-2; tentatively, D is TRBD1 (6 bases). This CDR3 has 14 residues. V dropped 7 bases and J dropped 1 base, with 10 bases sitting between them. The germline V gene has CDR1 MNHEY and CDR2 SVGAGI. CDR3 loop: CASTRGLNTGELFF. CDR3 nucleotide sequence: TGTGCCAGCACAAGGGGGTTGAACACCGGGGAGCTGTTTTTT.

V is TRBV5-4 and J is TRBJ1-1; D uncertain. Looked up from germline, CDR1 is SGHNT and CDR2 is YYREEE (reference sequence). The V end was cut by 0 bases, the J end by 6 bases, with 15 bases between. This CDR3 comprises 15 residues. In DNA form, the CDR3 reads TGTGCCAGCAGCTTGGCCTGGCCAGAAGGAGCTGAAGCTTTCTTT. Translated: CASSLAWPEGAEAFF.

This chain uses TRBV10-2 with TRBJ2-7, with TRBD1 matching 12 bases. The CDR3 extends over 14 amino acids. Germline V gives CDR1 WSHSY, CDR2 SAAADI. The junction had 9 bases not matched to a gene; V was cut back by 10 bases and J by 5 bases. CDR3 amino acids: CATTPGTGGNEQYF. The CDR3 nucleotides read TGCGCCACTACTCCCGGGACAGGGGGCAACGAGCAGTACTTC.

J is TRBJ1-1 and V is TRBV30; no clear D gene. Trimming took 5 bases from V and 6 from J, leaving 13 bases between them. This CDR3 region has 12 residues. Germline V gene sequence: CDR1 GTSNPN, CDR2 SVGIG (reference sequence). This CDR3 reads CAWGLRTSEAFF. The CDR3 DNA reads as TGTGCCTGGGGACTACGAACGTCTGAAGCTTTCTTT.

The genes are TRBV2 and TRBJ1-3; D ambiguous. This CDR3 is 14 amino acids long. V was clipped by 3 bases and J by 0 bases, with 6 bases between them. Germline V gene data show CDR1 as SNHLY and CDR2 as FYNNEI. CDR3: CASSDRGSGNTIYF. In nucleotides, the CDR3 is TGTGCCAGCAGTGACCGGGGCTCTGGAAACACCATATATTTT.

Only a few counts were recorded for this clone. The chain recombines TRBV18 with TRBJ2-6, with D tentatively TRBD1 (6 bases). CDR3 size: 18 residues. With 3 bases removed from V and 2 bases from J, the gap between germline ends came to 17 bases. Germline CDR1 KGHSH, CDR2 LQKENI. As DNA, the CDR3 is TGTGCCAGCTCACCCCGGACAGCCTCACTAACTGGGGCCAACGTCCTGACTTTC. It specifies CASSPRTASLTGANVLTF.

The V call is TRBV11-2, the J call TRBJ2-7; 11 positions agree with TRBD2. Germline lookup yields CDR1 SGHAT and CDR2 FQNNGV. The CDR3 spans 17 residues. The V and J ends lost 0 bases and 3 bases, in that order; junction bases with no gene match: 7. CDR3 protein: CASSLDSLAGGYYEQYF. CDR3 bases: TGTGCCAGCAGCTTAGATAGCCTAGCGGGGGGTTACTACGAGCAGTACTTC.

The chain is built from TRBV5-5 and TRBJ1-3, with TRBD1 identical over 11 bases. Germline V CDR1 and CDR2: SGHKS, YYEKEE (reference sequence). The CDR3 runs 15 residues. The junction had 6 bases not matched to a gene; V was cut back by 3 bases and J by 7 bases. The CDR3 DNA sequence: TGTGCCAGCAGCTCCGCCGGGACAGGGGGTAACACCATATATTTT. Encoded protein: CASSSAGTGGNTIYF. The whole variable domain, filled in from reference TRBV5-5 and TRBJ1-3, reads DAGVTQSPTHLIKTRGQQVTLRCSPISGHKSVSWYQQVLGQGPQFIFQYYEKEERGRGNFPDRFSARQFPNYSSELNVNALLLGDSALYLCASSSAGTGGNTIYFGEGSWLTVV.

DNA for the CDR3: TGTGCCAGCAGCGTAGAGGGGACAGGCACTGAAGCTTTCTTT. Translation gives CASSVEGTGTEAFF. This rearrangement joins TRBV9 to TRBJ1-1; 8 nucleotides line up with TRBD1. V shed 0 bases, J shed 4 bases, and the junction held 2 bases outside the gene matches. CDR1 is SGDLS and CDR2 is YYNGEE in the germline V gene. The CDR3 totals 14 residues.

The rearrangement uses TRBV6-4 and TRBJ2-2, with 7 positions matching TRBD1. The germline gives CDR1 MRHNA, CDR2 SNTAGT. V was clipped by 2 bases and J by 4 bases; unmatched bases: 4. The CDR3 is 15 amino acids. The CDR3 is CASSDGQALTGELFF. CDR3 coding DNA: TGTGCCAGCAGTGACGGACAGGCCCTCACCGGGGAGCTGTTTTTT.

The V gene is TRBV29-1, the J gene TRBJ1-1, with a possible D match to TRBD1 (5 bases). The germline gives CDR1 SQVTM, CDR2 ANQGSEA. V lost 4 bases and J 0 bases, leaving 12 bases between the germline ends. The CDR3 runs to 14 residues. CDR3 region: CSVAVAGVNTEAFF. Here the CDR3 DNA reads TGCAGCGTTGCTGTGGCGGGGGTGAACACTGAAGCTTTCTTT.

CDR3 in amino acids: CASSSDTRRGETQYF. The CDR3 DNA is TGTGCCAGCAGCTCCGATACCCGACGAGGTGAGACCCAGTACTTC. The chain joins TRBV11-1 to TRBJ2-5; D is uncertain. This CDR3 has 15 residues. Germline V gene sequence: CDR1 SGHAT, CDR2 FQDESV (reference sequence). V was clipped by 4 bases and J by 5 bases, with 17 bases between them.

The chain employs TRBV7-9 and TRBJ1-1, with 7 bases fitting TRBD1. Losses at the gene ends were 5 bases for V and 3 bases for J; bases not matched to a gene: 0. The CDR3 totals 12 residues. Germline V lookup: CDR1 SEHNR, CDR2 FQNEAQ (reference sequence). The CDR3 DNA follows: TGTGCCAGCAGCGACAGGGACACTGAAGCTTTCTTT. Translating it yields CASSDRDTEAFF.

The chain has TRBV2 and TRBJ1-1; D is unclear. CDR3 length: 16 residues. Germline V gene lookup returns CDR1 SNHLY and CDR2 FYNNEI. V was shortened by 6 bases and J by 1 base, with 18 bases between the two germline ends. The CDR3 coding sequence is TGTGCCAGCAGGAGGGCGACGGGAACTTCGAACACTGAAGCTTTCTTT. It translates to CASRRATGTSNTEAFF.

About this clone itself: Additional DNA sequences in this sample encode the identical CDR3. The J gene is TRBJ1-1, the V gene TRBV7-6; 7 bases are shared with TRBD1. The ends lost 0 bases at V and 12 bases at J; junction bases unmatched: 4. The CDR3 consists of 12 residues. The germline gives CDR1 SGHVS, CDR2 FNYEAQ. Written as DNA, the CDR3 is TGTGCCAGCAGCTTAGCAGGGGGCCGCCCTTTCTTT. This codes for CASSLAGGRPFF.

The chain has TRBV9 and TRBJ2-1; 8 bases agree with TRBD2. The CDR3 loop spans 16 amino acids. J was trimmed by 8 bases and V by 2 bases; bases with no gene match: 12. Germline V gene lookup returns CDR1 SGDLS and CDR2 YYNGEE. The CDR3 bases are TGTGCCAGCAGCGTGCCATCAGGCGGGGGGACCTATGAGCAGTTCTTC. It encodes CASSVPSGGGTYEQFF.

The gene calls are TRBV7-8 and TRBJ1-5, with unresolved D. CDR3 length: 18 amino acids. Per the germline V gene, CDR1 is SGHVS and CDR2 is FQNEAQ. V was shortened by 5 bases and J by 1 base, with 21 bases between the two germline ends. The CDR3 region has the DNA TGTGCCAGCAGCCCCCGCGGGGTGAGGGCTACGAGCAATCAGCCCCAGCATTTT. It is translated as CASSPRGVRATSNQPQHF.

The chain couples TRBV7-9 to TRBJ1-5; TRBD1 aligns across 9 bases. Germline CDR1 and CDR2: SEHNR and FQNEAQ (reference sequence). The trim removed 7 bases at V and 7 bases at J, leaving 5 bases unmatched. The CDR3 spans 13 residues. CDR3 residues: CASNRGQGQPQHF. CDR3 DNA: TGTGCCAGCAACAGGGGGCAAGGGCAGCCCCAGCATTTT.

The CDR3: CASSQGRNQPQHF. CDR3 bases: TGCGCCAGCAGCCAAGGCAGGAATCAGCCCCAGCATTTT. J is TRBJ1-5 and V is TRBV4-1, with D uncertain. From germline, CDR1 is MGHRA and CDR2 YSYEKL. Trimming removed 1 base at V and 4 bases at J, with 5 bases between. The CDR3 totals 13 residues.

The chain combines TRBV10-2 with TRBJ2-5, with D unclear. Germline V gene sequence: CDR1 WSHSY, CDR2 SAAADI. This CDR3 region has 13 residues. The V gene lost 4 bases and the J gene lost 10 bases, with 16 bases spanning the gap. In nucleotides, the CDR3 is TGCGCCAGCAGTGGAGTTCTGACTCATGGCCAGTACTTC. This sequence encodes CASSGVLTHGQYF.

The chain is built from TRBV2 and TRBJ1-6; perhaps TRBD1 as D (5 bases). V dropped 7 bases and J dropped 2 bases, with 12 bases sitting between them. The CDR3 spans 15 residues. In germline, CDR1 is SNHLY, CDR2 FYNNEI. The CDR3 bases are TGTGCCAGCAAATCACAGGACGCCTATAATTCACCCCTCCACTTT. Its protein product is CASKSQDAYNSPLHF.

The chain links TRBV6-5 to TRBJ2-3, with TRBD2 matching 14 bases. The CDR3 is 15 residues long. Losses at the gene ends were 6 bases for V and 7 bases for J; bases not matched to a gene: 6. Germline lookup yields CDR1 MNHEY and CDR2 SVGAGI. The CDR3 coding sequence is TGTGCCAGCAGCCCCGGACTAGCGGGGGGTTATACGCAGTATTTT. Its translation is CASSPGLAGGYTQYF.

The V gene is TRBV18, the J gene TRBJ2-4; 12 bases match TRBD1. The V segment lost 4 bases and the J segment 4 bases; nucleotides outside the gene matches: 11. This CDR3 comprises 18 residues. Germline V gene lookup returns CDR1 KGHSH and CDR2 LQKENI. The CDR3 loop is CASSHSPGQGAEKNIQYF. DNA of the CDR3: TGTGCCAGCTCACACAGTCCGGGACAGGGGGCGGAAAAAAACATTCAGTACTTC.

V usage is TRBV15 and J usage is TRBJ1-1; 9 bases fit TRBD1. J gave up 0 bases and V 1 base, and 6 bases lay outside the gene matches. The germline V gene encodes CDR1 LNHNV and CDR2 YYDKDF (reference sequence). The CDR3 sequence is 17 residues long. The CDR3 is CATSRGDRGGMNTEAFF. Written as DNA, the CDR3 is TGTGCCACCAGCAGAGGAGACAGGGGGGGGATGAACACTGAAGCTTTCTTT.

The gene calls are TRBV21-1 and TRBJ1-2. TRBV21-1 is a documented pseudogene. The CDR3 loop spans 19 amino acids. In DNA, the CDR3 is TGTGCCAGCAGCACCCCTCAATCCCCCAGGGTGGCGGGAGGGTATGGCTACACCTTC. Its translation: CASSTPQSPRVAGGYGYTF.